The 12 T cell receptor beta chains in this list originate from one sample, sequenced in a study of cytomegalovirus exposure and HLA in healthy donors. Sequencing was performed with immunoSEQ multiplex PCR; in TCRdb, only in-frame clones are kept and a portion is missing. The data contain 220,000 or so clones, 65% to 85% of them singletons. The sample taken for sequencing was PBMCs. These receptors all come from a woman in her thirties in good health and CMV-seropositive.

This clone was seen a handful of times. The chain employs TRBV4-3 and TRBJ2-3; 9 bases match TRBD2. With 4 bases clipped from V and 1 base from J, the junction kept 0 bases outside the gene matches. The CDR3 sequence is 14 residues long. CDR1 and CDR2 (germline): LGHNA, YSLEER. This CDR3 reads CASSRTSGTDTQYF. CDR3 bases: TGCGCCAGCAGCCGGACTAGCGGCACAGATACGCAGTATTTT.

CDR3 sequence (DNA): TGTGCCTGGAGTGTTCCCGGGACAAAATCCTACGAGCAGTACTTC. It specifies CAWSVPGTKSYEQYF. V usage is TRBV30 and J usage is TRBJ2-7, with D perhaps TRBD1 (6 bases). Looked up from germline, CDR1 is GTSNPN and CDR2 is SVGIG (reference sequence). V lost 0 bases, J lost 1 base, and 13 bases lay in between. The CDR3 runs to 15 residues.

This CDR3 is CATQRTSDYNEQFF. The DNA of the CDR3 is TGTGCCACGCAAAGGACTAGCGACTACAATGAGCAGTTCTTC. The rearrangement joins TRBV27 to TRBJ2-1, with 9 bases lining up with TRBD2. The ends lost 10 bases at V and 3 bases at J; junction bases unmatched: 7. The CDR3 is 14 amino acids. Germline CDR1 and CDR2: MNHEY and SMNVEV (reference sequence).

V and J are TRBV30 and TRBJ2-1, with D uncertain. The germline gives CDR1 GTSNPN, CDR2 SVGIG (reference sequence). V lost 7 bases and J lost 0, with 10 bases in between. The CDR3 totals 13 residues. The CDR3 loop is CAFNPYSYNEQFF. The CDR3, as DNA: TGTGCCTTCAACCCCTACTCCTACAATGAGCAGTTCTTC.

The chain couples TRBV5-1 to TRBJ1-1; tentative D call: TRBD1 (6 bases). V gave up 4 bases and J gave up 0 bases, with 13 bases separating them. The CDR3 contains 15 residues. The germline CDR1 and CDR2 sequences are SGHRS and YFSETQ. The CDR3 coding sequence is TGCGCCAGCAGCCCGGGACAAGACATGAACACTGAAGCTTTCTTT. It codes for CASSPGQDMNTEAFF.

In this sample, this clone turned up once. The chain is built from TRBV19 and TRBJ2-1, with TRBD2 matching over 11 bases. Looked up from germline, CDR1 is LNHDA and CDR2 is SQIVND (reference sequence). After removal of 6 bases from V and 6 bases from J, the junction contained 13 bases not matched to a gene. CDR3 length equals 17 residues. The chain's CDR3 is CASRRAVGTSGPNEQFF. The CDR3 bases are TGTGCCAGTAGAAGGGCGGTGGGGACTAGCGGCCCCAATGAGCAGTTCTTC.

V usage is TRBV2 and J usage is TRBJ1-1, with a tentative D call TRBD1 (5 bases). The CDR3 length is 15 residues. CDR1 is SNHLY, CDR2 FYNNEI, per germline. Trimming removed 6 bases at V and 5 bases at J, with 19 bases between. As DNA, the CDR3 is TGTGCCAGCAGCGCTGAGGGGATGGTGGTTACTGAAGCTTTCTTT. Its translation: CASSAEGMVVTEAFF.

The rearrangement uses TRBV4-1 and TRBJ1-1, with D maybe TRBD1 (6 bases). This CDR3 is 15 amino acids long. Germline V gene lookup returns CDR1 MGHRA and CDR2 YSYEKL. V was trimmed by 4 bases and J by 5 bases, leaving 17 bases between them. CDR3: CASSPGTSLGTEAFF. The CDR3 DNA reads as TGCGCCAGCAGCCCTGGGACATCCTTAGGGACTGAAGCTTTCTTT.

This chain connects TRBV2 to TRBJ1-2; TRBD1 might be the D (6 bases). Germline V gene lookup returns CDR1 SNHLY and CDR2 FYNNEI. This CDR3 region has 14 residues. V was pared by 6 bases and J by 0 bases, with 11 bases between. Here the CDR3 DNA reads TGTGCCAGCAGGTTGGACAGAACTAACTATGGCTACACCTTC. As protein: CASRLDRTNYGYTF.

This chain's CDR3 is CASSLGRGADEQYF. The DNA for the CDR3 is TGTGCCAGCAGCTTGGGCCGCGGGGCGGACGAGCAGTACTTC. This chain joins TRBV13 and TRBJ2-7; D is perhaps TRBD2 (6 bases). CDR1 is PRHDT and CDR2 is FYEKMQ in the germline V gene (reference sequence). The V end was cut by 3 bases, the J end by 5 bases, with 14 bases between. The CDR3 has 14 residues.

The rearrangement links TRBV2 to TRBJ2-7; D call uncertain. The CDR3 extends over 12 amino acids. CDR1 SNHLY and CDR2 FYNNEI come from the germline V gene. Trimming removed 1 base at V and 7 bases at J, with 8 bases between. Here the CDR3 reads CASSEEQFEQYF. The CDR3 DNA is TGTGCCAGCAGTGAAGAACAGTTTGAGCAGTACTTC.

In this sample, this clone turned up once. The J gene is TRBJ1-5, the V gene TRBV27; weak D call: TRBD1 (6 bases). V was cut by 7 bases and J by 3 bases, with 7 bases left in between. The germline gives CDR1 MNHEY, CDR2 SMNVEV (reference sequence). The CDR3 loop spans 12 amino acids. CDR3 sequence reads: CASKGVNQPQHF. CDR3 bases: TGTGCCAGCAAGGGGGTCAATCAGCCCCAGCATTTT.